The next 21 T cell receptor beta chains were all read from a single sample in a study of blood T cell repertoires in COVID-19. Some clones are missing from TCRdb's copy, which holds only in-frame ones; the method was immunoSEQ multiplex PCR. The repertoire holds around 140,000 clones, almost 85% seen once, with about 1.3% in the top ten. The sample comprised peripheral blood. The receptors were sampled from a man between 60 and 75 years old with acute or convalescent COVID-19.

The chain uses TRBV7-3 and TRBJ2-1; the match to TRBD2 covers 7 bases. Losses at the gene ends were 0 bases for V and 6 bases for J; bases not matched to a gene: 8. Germline V gives CDR1 SGHTA, CDR2 FQGTGA. The CDR3 spans 16 residues. The CDR3 loop reads CASSLTKDLAGNEQFF. In DNA, the CDR3 is TGTGCCAGCAGCTTAACGAAGGATTTAGCGGGCAATGAGCAGTTCTTC.

The gene calls are TRBV6-5 and TRBJ1-2, with 7 positions matching TRBD1. Trimming at V came to 5 bases and at J to 3 bases, leaving 9 bases not matched to a gene. The CDR3 is 15 residues long. CDR1 and CDR2 (germline): MNHEY, SVGAGI. The CDR3 loop reads CASSLRWTGDYGYTF. DNA for the CDR3: TGTGCCAGCAGTCTCCGATGGACAGGAGACTATGGCTACACCTTC.

Comment on this clone: Other nucleotide sequences in the sample specify the same CDR3. This chain connects TRBV19 to TRBJ2-5; 14 positions agree with TRBD2. V trimming: 1 base; J trimming: 2 bases; junction bases outside the gene matches: 0. The CDR3 spans 16 residues. The germline V gene has CDR1 LNHDA and CDR2 SQIVND (reference sequence). CDR3 region: CASSIGLAGGQETQYF. DNA for the CDR3: TGTGCCAGTAGTATAGGACTAGCGGGGGGGCAAGAGACCCAGTACTTC.

The rearrangement joins TRBV3-1 (or the pseudogene TRBV3-2) to TRBJ2-2; TRBD2 agrees at 7 bases. After removal of 5 bases from V and 6 bases from J, the junction contained 0 bases not matched to a gene. CDR1 is LGHDT and CDR2 is YNNKEL in the germline V gene (reference sequence). CDR3 length: 12 amino acids. The CDR3 protein is CASSGGAGELFF. For the CDR3, the DNA is TGTGCCAGCAGCGGGGGGGCCGGGGAGCTGTTTTTT.

This clone occurred once. CDR3 nucleotides: TGTGCCACCAGCCCTCACGGACAGGGGGCGCGGTACCCTCCCGGCTACACCTTC. Translating gives CATSPHGQGARYPPGYTF. The chain recombines TRBV15 with TRBJ1-2; 11 bases are shared with TRBD1. Trimming took 5 bases from V and 8 from J; bases not matched to a gene: 19. The CDR3 has 18 amino acids. Per the germline V gene, CDR1 is LNHNV and CDR2 is YYDKDF (reference sequence).

The chain employs TRBV7-7 and TRBJ1-1, with D tentatively TRBD1 (6 bases). The CDR3 extends over 13 amino acids. From germline, CDR1 is SSHAT and CDR2 FNYEAQ (reference sequence). The V end was cut by 5 bases, the J end by 10 bases, with 17 bases between. The CDR3 reads CASSPRVGGRAFF. The CDR3 DNA follows: TGTGCCAGCAGCCCCCGGGTTGGGGGCAGAGCTTTCTTT.

This clone was observed a single time. The chain joins TRBV5-1 to TRBJ2-5, with 10 nucleotides matching TRBD2. The CDR3 runs 15 residues. Germline-derived CDR1 and CDR2 are SGHRS and YFSETQ. The J segment lost 0 bases and the V segment lost 5 bases, leaving 4 bases of the junction unmatched. CDR3 coding DNA: TGCGCCAGCAGACGGACTAGCGGCAACCAAGAGACCCAGTACTTC. Protein: CASRRTSGNQETQYF.

This sequence joins TRBV7-3 and TRBJ2-1, with a possible D match to TRBD2 (5 bases). Deletions cut 2 bases from V and 7 bases from J, with 6 bases between. The CDR3 totals 12 residues. Germline CDR1 SGHTA, CDR2 FQGTGA. The CDR3 DNA reads TGTGCCAGCAGCTTAGGGGAGAATGAGCAGTTCTTC. This gives the protein CASSLGENEQFF.

V and J are TRBV19 and TRBJ2-2, with D possibly matching TRBD1 (6 bases). The CDR3 totals 16 residues. Between the trimmed V and J ends, which lost 5 bases and 5 bases, there was a span of 18 bases. Germline V gene lookup returns CDR1 LNHDA and CDR2 SQIVND (reference sequence). The CDR3 coding sequence is TGTGCCAGTAGTGTCAGGACAGTTGGGGAGACCGGGGAGCTGTTTTTT. Its translation is CASSVRTVGETGELFF.

This clone was seen more than once but under ten times. The chain combines TRBV2 with TRBJ1-5; the D gene is possibly TRBD1 (5 bases). V lost 3 bases, J lost 2 bases, and 8 bases lay in between. CDR1 and CDR2 from the germline V gene are SNHLY and FYNNEI. The CDR3 extends over 14 amino acids. The CDR3 sequence: CASSESGGNQPQHF. The CDR3 coding sequence is TGTGCCAGCAGTGAGTCGGGGGGCAATCAGCCCCAGCATTTT.

The gene calls are TRBV15 and TRBJ2-3, with 10 bases identical to TRBD2. V lost 3 bases to trimming and J lost 1 base; unmatched junction nucleotides: 7. The CDR3 spans 17 residues. Germline V CDR1 and CDR2: LNHNV, YYDKDF (reference sequence). CDR3 sequence (DNA): TGTGCCACCAGCAGTGGTTTGCTAGCGGGAGGCACAGATACGCAGTATTTT. Translating gives CATSSGLLAGGTDTQYF.

The J gene is TRBJ2-3, the V gene TRBV5-1; TRBD2 agrees at 8 bases. V lost 6 bases, J lost 4 bases, and 7 bases stayed unmatched. The germline CDR1 and CDR2 sequences are SGHRS and YFSETQ. This CDR3 is built from 14 residues. CDR3 in amino acids: CASNRGGRADTQYF. The CDR3 coding sequence is TGCGCCAGCAACCGGGGGGGTCGTGCAGATACGCAGTATTTT. The whole variable domain, filled in from reference TRBV5-1 and TRBJ2-3, reads KAGVTQTPRYLIKTRGQQVTLSCSPISGHRSVSWYQQTPGQGLQFLFEYFSETQRNKGNFPGRFSGRQFSNSRSEMNVSTLELGDSALYLCASNRGGRADTQYFGPGTRLTVL.

This sequence joins TRBV7-8 and TRBJ2-7, with D perhaps TRBD2 (6 bases). V was shortened by 5 bases and J by 3 bases, with 23 bases between the two germline ends. The CDR3 is 17 residues long. Per the germline V gene, CDR1 is SGHVS and CDR2 is FQNEAQ. CDR3 residues: CASSTTKGPAGSYEQYF. The CDR3 region has the DNA TGTGCCAGCAGCACCACCAAGGGACCGGCGGGAAGCTACGAGCAGTACTTC. Combining the CDR3 with reference TRBV7-8 and TRBJ2-7 gives the whole variable domain GAGVSQSPRYKVAKRGQDVALRCDPISGHVSLFWYQQALGQGPEFLTYFQNEAQLDKSGLPSDRFFAERPEGSVSTLKIQRTQQEDSAVYLCASSTTKGPAGSYEQYFGPGTRLTVT.

The gene calls are TRBV7-3 and TRBJ1-6; D unresolved. This CDR3 contains 15 residues. Germline CDR1 SGHTA, CDR2 FQGTGA. V lost 5 bases, J lost 7 bases, and 15 bases lay in between. CDR3 sequence reads: CASSLYTGGNSPLHF. Written as DNA, the CDR3 is TGTGCCAGCAGCCTTTACACGGGAGGCAATTCACCCCTCCACTTT.

The genes are TRBV20-1 and TRBJ1-2, with TRBD1 identical over 7 bases. Germline V CDR1 and CDR2: DFQATT, SNEGSKA (reference sequence). The ends lost 3 bases at V and 8 bases at J; junction bases unmatched: 6. The CDR3 is made up of 12 amino acids. The CDR3 sequence is CSASKGAKGYTF. The CDR3 DNA sequence: TGCAGTGCTAGTAAGGGGGCGAAGGGCTACACCTTC.

This chain links TRBV5-1 with TRBJ1-1, with 8 bases matching TRBD1. The CDR3 totals 14 residues. Germline assignment: CDR1 SGHRS and CDR2 YFSETQ. Unmatched junction bases numbered 4, after V lost 3 bases and J lost 3 bases. CDR3 region: CASSSQGAHTEAFF. The CDR3 DNA sequence: TGCGCCAGCAGCTCCCAGGGGGCCCACACTGAAGCTTTCTTT.

The V call is TRBV27, the J call TRBJ2-2; 8 positions agree with TRBD1. In germline, CDR1 is MNHEY, CDR2 SMNVEV (reference sequence). The CDR3 runs to 16 residues. The J segment lost 5 bases and the V segment lost 4 bases, leaving 9 bases of the junction unmatched. In DNA form, the CDR3 reads TGTGCCAGCAGTTACCAGACAGGGGTGCGAACCGGGGAGCTGTTTTTT. This translates into CASSYQTGVRTGELFF.

The CDR3 spells CSVEPGQGNYGYTF. Here the CDR3 DNA reads TGCAGCGTCGAGCCGGGACAGGGGAACTATGGCTACACCTTC. The chain uses TRBV29-1 and TRBJ1-2, with 10 bases lining up with TRBD1. Trimming cost V 6 bases and J 2 bases; bases outside gene matches: 6. This CDR3 region has 14 residues. CDR1 is SQVTM, CDR2 ANQGSEA, per germline.

This clone showed up just a few times. The chain carries TRBV12-3 or TRBV12-4 and TRBJ1-5; 8 bases line up with TRBD1. This CDR3 contains 13 residues. The trim removed 6 bases at V and 6 bases at J, leaving 4 bases unmatched. The CDR3 sequence is CASRDRVGQPQHF. The CDR3, as DNA: TGTGCCAGCAGGGACAGGGTCGGTCAGCCCCAGCATTTT.

The chain links TRBV3-1 (or the pseudogene TRBV3-2) to TRBJ2-7, with D possibly TRBD2 on 6 matching bases. CDR1 and CDR2 from the germline V gene are LGHDT and YNNKEL (reference sequence). Trimming took 5 bases from V and 2 from J, leaving 13 bases between them. The CDR3 has 14 residues. Here the CDR3 DNA reads TGTGCCAGCAGCGGGACTTCCCCAACCTACGAGCAGTACTTC. Its protein product is CASSGTSPTYEQYF.

This clone was picked up one time. This sample includes further DNA sequences coding for the same CDR3. The V and J genes are TRBV18 and TRBJ2-7, with TRBD1 matching over 9 bases. The CDR3 spans 13 residues. Trimming cost V 4 bases and J 4 bases; bases outside gene matches: 2. The germline V gene encodes CDR1 KGHSH and CDR2 LQKENI. CDR3: CASSRTGVYEQYF. The CDR3 nucleotides are TGTGCCAGCTCACGGACAGGGGTATACGAGCAGTACTTC.